What follows are 9 T cell receptor beta chains derived from one specimen sequenced in a study of cytomegalovirus exposure and HLA in healthy donors. Amplification used 60 Vbeta primers and 13 Jbeta primers. Sequencing was performed with immunoSEQ multiplex PCR; in TCRdb, only in-frame clones are kept and a portion is missing. The profile shows 150,000 to 200,000 clones, roughly 13% of them singletons. The material sequenced was PBMCs. The source is a man aged 45-65 years in good health and CMV-seropositive.

This clone came up a few times. The V and J genes are TRBV16 and TRBJ1-1, with 8 bases identical to TRBD1. The trim removed 4 bases at V and 0 bases at J, leaving 7 bases unmatched. Germline values: CDR1 KGHSY, CDR2 FQNENV. The CDR3 consists of 16 residues. CDR3 residues: CASSPQGTGVNTEAFF. The DNA of the CDR3 is TGTGCCAGCAGCCCCCAGGGGACAGGAGTGAACACTGAAGCTTTCTTT.

The rearrangement joins TRBV27 to TRBJ2-5; unclear D gene. The germline V and J ends were trimmed by 2 bases and 1 base, with 8 bases remaining between them. The germline V gene encodes CDR1 MNHEY and CDR2 SMNVEV (reference sequence). The CDR3 spans 14 residues. The CDR3 reads CASSLMASQETQYF. In DNA form, the CDR3 reads TGTGCCAGCAGTTTAATGGCTTCCCAAGAGACCCAGTACTTC.

This clone was counted a few times. CDR3 nucleotide sequence: TGTGCCAGCAGCTTCCAAGGGACTTCTCAGCTTGGTTCACCCCTCCACTTT. Its protein is CASSFQGTSQLGSPLHF. The V and J genes are TRBV7-9 and TRBJ1-6, with TRBD1 as a possible D gene (5 bases). Germline loops: CDR1 SEHNR, CDR2 FQNEAQ (reference sequence). The CDR3 has 17 amino acids. V lost 3 bases and J lost 9, with 21 bases in between. Complete variable domain (other parts from reference TRBV7-9 and TRBJ1-6): DTGVSQNPRHKITKRGQNVTFRCDPISEHNRLYWYRQTLGQGPEFLTYFQNEAQLEKSRLLSDRFSAERPKGSFSTLEIQRTEQGDSAMYLCASSFQGTSQLGSPLHFGNGTRLTVT.

J is TRBJ2-6 and V is TRBV6-1, with D perhaps matching TRBD1 (6 bases). V was trimmed by 5 bases and J by 2 bases, leaving 10 bases between them. This CDR3 spans 15 amino acids. Germline CDR1 MNHNS, CDR2 SASEGT. CDR3 sequence: CASSFEGAGANVLTF. CDR3 bases: TGTGCCAGCAGTTTTGAGGGGGCTGGGGCCAACGTCCTGACTTTC.

This chain links TRBV5-4 with TRBJ2-7; D ambiguous. V dropped 1 base and J dropped 5 bases, with 13 bases sitting between them. From germline, CDR1 is SGHNT and CDR2 YYREEE (reference sequence). The length of the CDR3 is 14 residues. The CDR3 nucleotides read TGTGCCAGCAGCTTGCCCCCCCCTTCGGACGAGCAGTACTTC. It specifies CASSLPPPSDEQYF.

In its sample, this clone was seen a few times. The chain recombines TRBV4-3 with TRBJ2-1; 9 nucleotides agree with TRBD2. This CDR3 comprises 15 residues. The germline gives CDR1 LGHNA, CDR2 YSLEER. The V gene end was trimmed by 1 base and the J gene end by 4 bases; junction bases not matched to a gene: 2. The CDR3 DNA reads as TGCGCCAGCAGCCAAGTAACTAGCGGGTACAATGAGCAGTTCTTC. This sequence encodes CASSQVTSGYNEQFF.

The sample holds a few counts of this clone. The chain employs TRBV6-5 and TRBJ1-1; D is undetermined. V lost 6 bases and J lost 4, with 12 bases in between. CDR3 length equals 13 residues. The V gene's germline CDR1 is MNHEY and CDR2 SVGAGI. For the CDR3, the DNA is TGTGCCAGCAGCCTCGGGTCGGGCACTGAAGCTTTCTTT. Translating gives CASSLGSGTEAFF.

The chain links TRBV11-3 to TRBJ1-2; a weak D match, TRBD1 (6 bases). This CDR3 region has 13 residues. Trimming left V 5 bases short and J 3 bases short, with 10 bases between. Germline CDR1 SGHNT, CDR2 YENEEA. The CDR3 nucleotides are TGTGCCAGCAGCGCTCGGACAGACTATGGCTACACCTTC. This translates into CASSARTDYGYTF.

The gene calls are TRBV27 and TRBJ2-3; 14 bases match TRBD2. V was clipped by 5 bases and J by 0 bases; unmatched bases: 4. The germline gives CDR1 MNHEY, CDR2 SMNVEV (reference sequence). This CDR3 has 17 amino acids. The CDR3 loop is CASSRTSGGRSTDTQYF. For the CDR3, the DNA is TGTGCCAGCAGTCGGACTAGCGGGGGGCGAAGCACAGATACGCAGTATTTT.